Listed below are T cell receptor beta chains from one sample, sequenced in a study of T cell changes during pregnancy in multiple sclerosis. Sequencing used immunoSEQ multiplex PCR; TCRdb keeps in-frame clones, though not all of them. The repertoire consists of about 110,000 clones, with 85% to 95% occurring once and the leading ten covering 1.5% to 2%. Sample: peripheral blood, taken after pregnancy. These receptors were collected from a female donor with multiple sclerosis, enrolled in a pregnancy study. Each CDR3 is given with its conserved first and last residue. The D gene is left open where the match is weak. The size entry is marked missing in some rows and otherwise reads once, few, many or a size class.

TRBJ1-5 - TRBV6-1 - TGTGCCAGCAGTGAAGAAGCATCGGTCGGTTATAGCAATCAGCCCCAGCATTTT CASSEEASVGYSNQPQHF
TRBJ2-5 - TRBV6-1 - TGTGCCAGCAGTGAAAGGGGGATTTACCAAGAGACCCAGTACTTC CASSERGIYQETQYF
TRBJ2-7 - TRBV15 - TGTGCCACCAGCAGAGATCTTTCCCGGGCCTCGGACGGGGAACACGAGCAGTACTTC CATSRDLSRASDGEHEQYF
TRBJ1-1 - TRBV2 - TGTGCCAGCAGTGAGAGTAGGGGCCTAGGAACTGAAGCTTTCTTT CASSESRGLGTEAFF
TRBJ2-7 - TRBV5-1 - TGCGCCAGCAGCTCGAATAGAAACTACGAGCAGTACTTC CASSSNRNYEQYF
TRBJ1-1 - TRBV5-1 - TGCGCCAGCAGCACAGGTAAGACTGAAGCTTTCTTT CASSTGKTEAFF
TRBJ2-5 TRBD1 TRBV7-3 - TGTGCCAGCAGCTGGGACAGGGGTGAGACCCAGTACTTC CASSWDRGETQYF
TRBJ2-7 - TRBV5-1 - TGCGCCAGCAGCCCCAAGGGACAGGCCGGGGGGGAGCAGTACTTC CASSPKGQAGGEQYF
TRBJ2-1 - TRBV19 - TGTGCCAGTAGGGGACTCCTCTCCTACAATGAGCAGTTCTTC CASRGLLSYNEQFF
TRBJ2-7 - TRBV5-5 - TGTGCCAGCAGCCCGGCAGAAACAGTTACCTACGAGCAGTACTTC CASSPAETVTYEQYF
TRBJ1-2 - TRBV5-1 - TGCGCCAGTACTACCGGGGGACCCGACTATGGCTACACCTTC CASTTGGPDYGYTF
TRBJ1-2 TRBD1 TRBV28 - TGTGCCAGCAGTTTTGGGGGTTTGGACAGGGTGGGTGGCTACACCTTC CASSFGGLDRVGGYTF
TRBJ1-6 - TRBV2 few TGTGCCAGCAGTGATATTAGGGGATCACCCCTCCACTTT CASSDIRGSPLHF
TRBJ1-4 - TRBV9 - TGTGCCAGCAGCGTAGGGCCGACAGCAACTAATGAAAAACTGTTTTTT CASSVGPTATNEKLFF
TRBJ2-3 TRBD2 TRBV19 once TGTGCCAGTAGTACCTCAAAGCGGGGGGGCCGAGTAGATACGCAGTATTTT CASSTSKRGGRVDTQYF
TRBJ2-7 - TRBV28 - TGTGCCAGCCTGCGTAGAGATTCCTACGAGCAGTACTTC CASLRRDSYEQYF
TRBJ1-5 TRBD1 TRBV2 few TGTGCCAGCACCTCCGGGACAGGGGCCCGCAATCAGCCCCAGCATTTT CASTSGTGARNQPQHF
TRBJ1-4 - TRBV5-1 - TGCGCCAGCAGCTTGGCCGGGAGTCCTAATGAAAAACTGTTTTTT CASSLAGSPNEKLFF
TRBJ2-7 TRBD1 TRBV6-1 - TGTGCCAGCAGCTTGGGGGACAGGGCGATCTACGAGCAGTACTTC CASSLGDRAIYEQYF
TRBJ1-2 TRBD1 TRBV12-5 - TGTGCTAGTGGTTTCGGGACAGGCTATGGCTACACCTTC CASGFGTGYGYTF
TRBJ2-2 - TRBV19 - TGTGCCAGTAGTACCGGGGAATCTGGAGACACCGGGGAGCTGTTTTTT CASSTGESGDTGELFF
TRBJ2-1 TRBD2 TRBV5-1 - TGCGCCAGCAGCGAGGGACTAGCGGGAGGCTCCTACAATGAGCAGTTCTTC CASSEGLAGGSYNEQFF
TRBJ2-3 - TRBV4-2 once TGTGCCAGCAGCCAGATACCGGGGACAGATACGCAGTATTTT CASSQIPGTDTQYF
TRBJ2-5 - TRBV5-1 - TGCGCCAGCAGCCATGGACTAGGGGACAAGACCCAGTACTTC CASSHGLGDKTQYF
TRBJ2-1 - TRBV29-1 once TGCAGCGTTGGAGACGGCTACAATGAGCAGTTCTTC CSVGDGYNEQFF
TRBJ2-7 TRBD2 TRBV6-1 - TGTGCCTGCCGGCGGGGACTAGCTCCCTACGAGCAGTACTTC CACRRGLAPYEQYF
TRBJ2-7 TRBD2 TRBV9 - TGTGCCAGCAGCGTTTCTTTAGCGGGGAACTCCTACGAGCAGTACTTC CASSVSLAGNSYEQYF
TRBJ2-7 TRBD1 TRBV27 - TGTGCCAGCAGTCTTACAGGGGTAGCCGAGCAGTACTTC CASSLTGVAEQYF
TRBJ2-3 - TRBV5-1 once TGCGCCAGCAGCTTGGTCCCCCTAGACACAGATACGCAGTATTTT CASSLVPLDTDTQYF
TRBJ2-5 TRBD1 TRBV7-9 - TGTGCCAGCAGTTTCCAGGGGGAAGGAGAGACCCAGTACTTC CASSFQGEGETQYF
TRBJ2-2 - TRBV7-3 - TGTGCCAGCAGCTTAAATGGAGGCGGAAACACCGGGGAGCTGTTTTTT CASSLNGGGNTGELFF
TRBJ2-1 - TRBV13 few TGTGCCAGCAGCCCGCTACTCTTAGCGGTACACAATGAGCAGTTCTTC CASSPLLLAVHNEQFF
TRBJ1-2 - TRBV7-2 - TGTGCCAGCAGCCCCCCGGGTAGAGTATCGACAGGTCGAAAAGGCTACACCTTC CASSPPGRVSTGRKGYTF
TRBJ1-5 - TRBV18 - TGTGCCAGCTCACCGACAGAAAATCAGCCCCAGCATTTT CASSPTENQPQHF
TRBJ2-3 TRBD2 TRBV5-1 - TGCGCCAGCAGCGTCCGGACTAGCGGCACAGATACGCAGTATTTT CASSVRTSGTDTQYF
TRBJ2-1 TRBD2 TRBV19 - TGTGCCAGTAGTATAGTGCAGTGGGCTAGCGGGAGTAGGAATGAGCAGTTCTTC CASSIVQWASGSRNEQFF
TRBJ2-1 TRBD2 TRBV27 - TGTGCCAGCAGTTTGACTAGCGGCACCCTAGGTGAGCAGTTCTTC CASSLTSGTLGEQFF
TRBJ2-7 TRBD1 TRBV19 - TGTGCCAGTAGTCCGGTTAGGACAGGGACCTACGAGCAGTACTTC CASSPVRTGTYEQYF
TRBJ2-1 - TRBV7-9 - TGTGCCAGCAGCTTAGGACAGGTCTACAATGAGCAGTTCTTC CASSLGQVYNEQFF
TRBJ1-5 - TRBV28 - TGTGCCAGCAGTTCGTTCGAGAGATTCAGGGTGAACCAGCCCCAGCATTTT CASSSFERFRVNQPQHF
TRBJ1-1 - TRBV6-1 - TGTGCCAGCAGTTCAAGTCTAGGGGTGAACACTGAAGCTTTCTTT CASSSSLGVNTEAFF
TRBJ1-1 TRBD1 TRBV10-3 - TGTGCCGCCAGGCCCTTCACGGGACAGGTCTTAGGGAACACTGAAGCTTTCTTT CAARPFTGQVLGNTEAFF
TRBJ2-1 TRBD2 TRBV28 once TGTGCCAGCCTCTTATCGTCGGGACTAGCGGGAGCTCGAGAGCAGTTCTTC CASLLSSGLAGAREQFF
TRBJ1-5 - TRBV30 - TGTGCCTGGAGTAGGGGCAGGCTTAGCAATCAGCCCCAGCATTTT CAWSRGRLSNQPQHF
TRBJ1-5 - TRBV5-1 - TGCGCCAGCAGCTCCGACGGGGGAGATCAGCCCCAGCATTTT CASSSDGGDQPQHF
TRBJ1-2 - TRBV5-1 - TGCGCCAGCAGCTTGCACGGCAGGGGAAATGGCTACACCTTC CASSLHGRGNGYTF
TRBJ1-2 TRBD1 TRBV5-1 - TGCGCCAGCCAACTTCAGGACAGGCAGGGGGGCTACACCTTC CASQLQDRQGGYTF
TRBJ2-7 TRBD2 TRBV7-3 - TGTGCCAGCAGCTTAAGACTAGCGGGTCCCTACGAGCAGTACTTC CASSLRLAGPYEQYF
TRBJ2-7 - TRBV19 - TGTGCCAGTAGTATCGCCAGGGCCAACGACGAGCAGTACTTC CASSIARANDEQYF
TRBJ2-2 TRBD2 TRBV29-1 once TGCAGCGTGGGACTAGCGAGCACCGGGGAGCTGTTTTTT CSVGLASTGELFF